The T cell receptor beta chain described here comes from a study of molecular identifiers for immune sequencing clone quantification. A single record per CDR3 protein comes from TCRdb applying MiXCR to the PCR reads. The repertoire holds about 86,000 distinct CDR3 sequences, with approximately 23% as singletons. This clonotype was observed at least ten times. Germline V CDR1 and CDR2: MNHEY, SVGAGI. V was trimmed by 6 bases and J by 5 bases, leaving 17 bases between them. CDR3 length: 14 residues. Sorting defined naive CD8 T cells as CD8+CD4-CCR7+CD45RA+. The chain links TRBV6-5 to TRBJ2-7; D possibly corresponds to TRBD2 (5 bases). This receptor was identified in a human donor in good health. Some libraries in this study had Jurkat cell RNA spiked in. Material for sequencing was naive CD8+ T cells from blood, with Jurkat cell RNA spiked in. As to subset: FACS-sorted CD8+CD4-CCR7+CD45RA+ naive T cells. CDR3 loop: CASSPNGSGNEQYF. For the CDR3, the DNA is TGTGCCAGCAGCCCAAACGGGTCCGGGAACGAGCAGTACTTC.